Presented here are 10 T cell receptor beta chains from one specimen sequenced in a study of blood T cells in healthy people across ages. Combining a sample-barcoded 5' primer with a J-beta primer mix, a second PCR ran for about 6 to 12 cycles. TCRdb processed the 5' RACE reads anew with MiXCR; each CDR3 protein has one entry. The sample yields roughly 680,000 distinct CDR3 sequences, around 20% seen once. What was sequenced was blood. These receptors were taken from a man between 65 and 80 years old in good health.

This clonotype was detected only a few times. This sequence joins TRBV4-3 and TRBJ2-7, with TRBD2 identical over 7 bases. The ends lost 5 bases at V and 3 bases at J; junction bases unmatched: 13. The V gene's germline CDR1 is LGHNA and CDR2 YSLEER. CDR3 length: 16 amino acids. In nucleotides, the CDR3 is TGCGCCAGCAGCGGACAATTGGCGGGAGCGGGCTACGAGCAGTACTTC. Protein product: CASSGQLAGAGYEQYF.

In its sample, this clonotype was seen a few times. The chain is built from TRBV4-1 and TRBJ1-4; D might be TRBD1 (5 bases). V lost 1 base, J lost 2 bases, and 14 bases lay in between. The germline gives CDR1 MGHRA, CDR2 YSYEKL. CDR3 size: 17 residues. The CDR3 here is CASSQGVARETNEKLFF. Written as DNA, the CDR3 is TGCGCCAGCAGCCAAGGGGTGGCCAGGGAGACTAATGAAAAACTGTTTTTT.

The sample holds a few counts of this clonotype. The genes are TRBV7-2 and TRBJ2-4; tentative D call: TRBD1 (6 bases). The CDR3 is 14 amino acids. Trimming removed 3 bases from V and 6 bases from J, with 12 bases in between. CDR1 is SGHTA and CDR2 is FQGNSA in the germline V gene. The CDR3, as DNA: TGTGCCAGCAGCTTCGCAGGGGTGGGAAACATTCAGTACTTC. Residues: CASSFAGVGNIQYF. The entire variable domain, with the rest obtained from reference TRBV7-2 and TRBJ2-4, is as follows: GAGVSQSPSNKVTEKGKDVELRCDPISGHTALYWYRQSLGQGLEFLIYFQGNSAPDKSGLPSDRFSAERTGGSVSTLTIQRTQQEDSAVYLCASSFAGVGNIQYFGAGTRLSVL.

This clonotype was seen more than once but under ten times. J is TRBJ2-1 and V is TRBV4-1, with D unclear. V lost 3 bases and J 1 base, leaving 13 bases between the germline ends. In germline, CDR1 is MGHRA, CDR2 YSYEKL. The CDR3 spans 16 residues. In nucleotides, the CDR3 is TGCGCCAGCAGCCACAGCGTAGATCCATCCTACAATGAGCAGTTCTTC. This translates into CASSHSVDPSYNEQFF.

Note on this clonotype: A single base separates this from a much larger clone, so it may be a read error. The CDR3 does not end in the conserved phenylalanine or tryptophan, so this is likely a read error. The rearrangement uses TRBV7-2 and TRBJ2-1; 7 nucleotides align to TRBD2. The germline V gene has CDR1 SGHTA and CDR2 FQGNSA. V trimming: 3 bases; J trimming: 9 bases; junction bases outside the gene matches: 5. The CDR3 runs to 13 residues. The DNA of the CDR3 is TGTGCCAGCAGCTTTAGCCTAGCGGTTGAGCAGTTCATC. It yields the protein CASSFSLAVEQFI.

A remark on this clonotype: A much larger clone lies one base from this, so it may be a read error. CDR3 coding DNA: TGTGCCAGCAGTGGACACCAAGAGATCCAGTACTTC. Protein product: CASSGHQEIQYF. The V and J genes are TRBV12-3 or TRBV12-4 and TRBJ2-5; D might be TRBD1 (5 bases). CDR3 length equals 12 residues.

Notes on this clonotype: The junction does not match germline at one end; this may be a read error. The CDR3 DNA reads as TGTACCAGCTCACGGACGACCCTCTACAATGAGCAGTTCTTC. Translation: CTSSRTTLYNEQFF. This chain joins TRBV18 and TRBJ2-1; no clear D. The CDR3 loop spans 14 amino acids. Germline lookup yields CDR1 KGHSH and CDR2 LQKENI.

This clonotype was seen repeatedly, ten times or more. A junction boundary mismatches the germline segment, possibly from a read error. The chain combines TRBV10-3 with TRBJ1-5; D remains ambiguous. Germline values: CDR1 ENHRY, CDR2 SYGVKD. The CDR3 has 15 residues. The CDR3 region has the DNA TGTGCCATCAGTGACGCAGGCGGTAGCCATCAGCCCCAGCATTTT. Translated: CAISDAGGSHQPQHF.

This clonotype was observed a few times. The chain links TRBV20-1 to TRBJ2-7; TRBD2 is a possible D gene (6 bases). CDR1 and CDR2 from the germline V gene are DFQATT and SNEGSKA (reference sequence). The CDR3 has 14 amino acids. V was shortened by 6 bases and J by 5 bases, with 20 bases between the two germline ends. The CDR3 spells CSASVPGRSNEQYF. The CDR3, as DNA: TGCAGTGCCTCGGTCCCGGGGAGGAGCAACGAGCAGTACTTC.

A few counts support this clonotype. J is TRBJ2-7 and V is TRBV7-3; TRBD2 matches 9 bases. The CDR3 extends over 15 amino acids. Germline V gene lookup returns CDR1 SGHTA and CDR2 FQGTGA. V lost 3 bases to trimming and J lost 5 bases; unmatched junction nucleotides: 8. The CDR3 region has the DNA TGTGCCAGCAGCTTGAATAGCGGGAGCTTCAACGAGCAGTACTTC. This codes for CASSLNSGSFNEQYF.